Listed here are 21 T cell receptor beta chains from one sample, sequenced in a study of T cells in Graves' hyperthyroidism and ophthalmopathy. The TCR beta CDR3 regions underwent amplification using RNA transcripts as the source. The HTBI primer set drove a first-round RT-PCR of the TCR CDR3. TCRdb called the multiplex PCR reads again in MiXCR, with one record for every CDR3 protein. The sample includes 470,000 or so distinct CDR3 sequences, roughly 20% of them seen just once. Sequencing was done on a sample of blood. The receptor source for this set is a man aged 18 to 29 with Graves' hyperthyroidism.

The V and J genes are TRBV10-3 and TRBJ1-2, with D uncertain. CDR1 and CDR2 from the germline V gene are ENHRY and SYGVKD. The V and J ends lost 4 bases and 4 bases respectively, with 7 bases between them. The CDR3 runs to 12 residues. Written as DNA, the CDR3 is TGTGCCATCAGTGCTTTTACCTATGGCTACACCTTC. It codes for CAISAFTYGYTF.

This clonotype was observed many times. The genes are TRBV12-3 or TRBV12-4 and TRBJ2-7; 10 bases map to TRBD1. The CDR3 totals 14 residues. Germline trimming cut 4 bases from V and 3 bases from J; bases unmatched to any gene: 3. The DNA of the CDR3 is TGTGCCAGCAGTTGGACAGGGGGTAACTACGAGCAGTACTTC. Its translation: CASSWTGGNYEQYF.

The rearrangement links TRBV12-5 to TRBJ2-3; D could derive from TRBD1 or TRBD2 (5 bases each). Between the trimmed V and J ends, which lost 6 bases and 6 bases, there was a span of 22 bases. The CDR3 is made up of 16 amino acids. In germline, CDR1 is LGHNT, CDR2 FRNRAP. The CDR3 DNA reads TGTGCTAGTGGCCCGCCGGGGACCGGAGGACTGGATACGCAGTATTTT. Protein product: CASGPPGTGGLDTQYF.

This rearrangement joins TRBV6-4 to TRBJ2-7; 7 bases line up with TRBD1. CDR3 length: 16 amino acids. The V segment lost 2 bases and the J segment 1 base; nucleotides outside the gene matches: 8. Per the germline V gene, CDR1 is MRHNA and CDR2 is SNTAGT. The CDR3 nucleotides are TGTGCCAGCAGTGACCTCGGGCAGGGGGTATCCTACGAGCAGTACTTC. Protein: CASSDLGQGVSYEQYF.

This clonotype was detected ten times or more. The J gene is TRBJ2-7, the V gene TRBV10-3; D could derive from TRBD1 or TRBD2 (5 bases each). Per the germline V gene, CDR1 is ENHRY and CDR2 is SYGVKD. With 3 bases removed from V and 0 bases from J, the gap between germline ends came to 12 bases. This CDR3 comprises 15 residues. DNA for the CDR3: TGTGCCATCAGTGACCCCCAGAGGGGCTCCTACGAGCAGTACTTC. Translation: CAISDPQRGSYEQYF.

This clonotype was detected many times. This chain links TRBV6-2 or TRBV6-3 with TRBJ1-5, with 8 bases lining up with TRBD1. Germline trimming cut 8 bases from V and 5 bases from J; bases unmatched to any gene: 8. Per the germline V gene, CDR1 is MNHEY and CDR2 is SVGEGT. CDR3 size: 14 residues. The CDR3 nucleotides are TGTGCCAGCGGAAAAACAGGGGGTGATCAGCCCCAGCATTTT. It yields the protein CASGKTGGDQPQHF.

As to this clonotype: At one boundary the junction diverges from the germline segment, which might be a read error. The rearrangement links TRBV7-8 to TRBJ2-7, with no clear D. Germline CDR1 SGHVS, CDR2 FQNEAQ. This CDR3 comprises 13 residues. Here the CDR3 DNA reads TGTGCCAGCAGCTTGGTAGCTACCTACGATCAGTACTTC. Its translation: CASSLVATYDQYF.

About this clonotype: A much bigger clone sits one base away, suggesting this may be a read error. The CDR3 does not end in the conserved phenylalanine or tryptophan, so this is likely a read error. V is TRBV20-1 and J is TRBJ1-1; D is ambiguous. CDR3 length: 12 amino acids. V was shortened by 5 bases and J by 6 bases, with 13 bases between the two germline ends. Germline assignment: CDR1 DFQATT and CDR2 SNEGSKA (reference sequence). The CDR3, as DNA: TGCAGTGCTCAGCTTCAACGGCCTGAAGCTTTCGTT. Translating gives CSAQLQRPEAFV.

In this sample, this clonotype turned up a few times. This chain links TRBV29-1 with TRBJ1-2; maybe TRBD1 (5 bases). Germline CDR1 and CDR2: SQVTM and ANQGSEA. V lost 8 bases, J lost 1 base, and 8 bases lay in between. The CDR3 has 11 residues. CDR3 protein: CSLRDNYGYTF. CDR3 in DNA: TGCAGCCTCAGGGATAACTATGGCTACACCTTC.

The chain is built from TRBV20-1 and TRBJ1-2; TRBD1 aligns across 7 bases. The CDR3 totals 14 residues. Trimming cost V 3 bases and J 3 bases; bases outside gene matches: 7. CDR1 DFQATT and CDR2 SNEGSKA come from the germline V gene (reference sequence). CDR3 residues: CSARGDRSYYGYTF. For the CDR3, the DNA is TGCAGTGCTAGGGGGGACAGATCCTACTATGGCTACACCTTC.

V gene TRBV6-1 combines with J gene TRBJ2-7, with no clear D. Trimming took off 8 bases at V and 6 bases at J, with 8 bases between the two ends. Germline loops: CDR1 MNHNS, CDR2 SASEGT. CDR3 length: 10 residues. The CDR3 is CASESGEQYF. CDR3 coding DNA: TGTGCCAGCGAATCCGGCGAGCAGTACTTC.

This clonotype was seen repeatedly, ten times or more. The rearrangement joins TRBV6-1 to TRBJ1-2, with 12 positions matching TRBD1. CDR1 and CDR2 (germline): MNHNS, SASEGT. The CDR3 has 15 amino acids. Losses at the gene ends were 3 bases for V and 8 bases for J; bases not matched to a gene: 7. The CDR3 DNA is TGTGCCAGCAGTGAGCCCGGGACAGGGGGCGCAGGCTACACCTTC. Translated: CASSEPGTGGAGYTF.

There are many counts of this clonotype. The chain joins TRBV6-1 to TRBJ1-5; 7 bases align to TRBD1. Trimming at V came to 6 bases and at J to 1 base, leaving 6 bases not matched to a gene. The CDR3 is 15 amino acids. Germline lookup yields CDR1 MNHNS and CDR2 SASEGT. The CDR3 region is CASRSTGLSNQPQHF. CDR3 DNA sequence: TGTGCCAGCAGGTCGACAGGGTTGAGCAATCAGCCCCAGCATTTT.

The chain links TRBV12-3 or TRBV12-4 to TRBJ1-1; D call uncertain. CDR3 length: 13 amino acids. V dropped 1 base and J dropped 4 bases, with 7 bases sitting between them. The CDR3 protein is CASSLVAATEAFF. CDR3 sequence (DNA): TGTGCCAGCAGTTTAGTTGCGGCCACTGAAGCTTTCTTT.

This clonotype has more than one count but fewer than ten. The gene calls are TRBV6-2 or TRBV6-3 and TRBJ1-1; D gene uncertain. The V gene lost 2 bases and the J gene lost 1 base, with 11 bases spanning the gap. Germline lookup yields CDR1 MNHEY and CDR2 SVGEGT. This CDR3 comprises 15 residues. CDR3 in amino acids: CASSYTRRGNTEAFF. For the CDR3, the DNA is TGTGCCAGCAGTTACACGCGCCGGGGGAACACTGAAGCTTTCTTT.

In this sample, this clonotype turned up a few times. The chain is built from TRBV19 and TRBJ1-2; D may be TRBD1 (5 bases). Between the trimmed V and J ends, which lost 3 bases and 4 bases, there was a span of 15 bases. The CDR3 covers 15 residues. CDR1 LNHDA and CDR2 SQIVND come from the germline V gene (reference sequence). CDR3 nucleotide sequence: TGTGCCAGTAGTATGGAGCCGGGAGACAGCTATGGCTACACCTTC. This gives the protein CASSMEPGDSYGYTF.

This clonotype was picked up many times. The chain has TRBV28 and TRBJ1-1; a weak D match, TRBD1 (6 bases). CDR1 and CDR2 (germline): MDHEN, SYDVKM. This CDR3 region has 15 residues. V was clipped by 8 bases and J by 2 bases, with 18 bases between them. In DNA form, the CDR3 reads TGTGCCAGCCTGAAAGGGGGGCAACAAAACACTGAAGCTTTCTTT. Its protein is CASLKGGQQNTEAFF. The full variable domain, with the rest looked up from reference TRBV28 and TRBJ1-1, is DVKVTQSSRYLVKRTGEKVFLECVQDMDHENMFWYRQDPGLGLRLIYFSYDVKMKEKGDIPEGYSVSREKKERFSLILESASTNQTSMYLCASLKGGQQNTEAFFGQGTRLTVV.

This clonotype was detected ten times or more. V gene TRBV28 combines with J gene TRBJ2-5; 11 nucleotides align to TRBD2. Looked up from germline, CDR1 is MDHEN and CDR2 is SYDVKM. This CDR3 spans 15 amino acids. V lost 6 bases to trimming and J lost 3 bases; unmatched junction nucleotides: 6. The CDR3 protein is CASRISGGGKETQYF. In DNA, the CDR3 is TGTGCCAGCAGGATTAGCGGGGGGGGGAAAGAGACCCAGTACTTC.

This clonotype was counted at least ten times. This chain links TRBV28 with TRBJ1-2; tentative D call: TRBD1 (6 bases). The CDR3 runs to 15 residues. Germline V gene lookup returns CDR1 MDHEN and CDR2 SYDVKM. Trimming left V 5 bases short and J 6 bases short, with 19 bases between. CDR3 region: CASSLRTVGRDGYTF. CDR3 bases: TGTGCCAGCAGTCTCAGGACAGTGGGGAGGGATGGCTACACCTTC.

This clonotype showed up many times. This sequence joins TRBV6-1 and TRBJ1-5; D gene unclear. V lost 7 bases to trimming and J lost 3 bases, with 13 bases between them. Germline assignment: CDR1 MNHNS and CDR2 SASEGT. The length of the CDR3 is 14 residues. CDR3 sequence reads: CASTLRENNQPQHF. The CDR3 coding sequence is TGTGCCAGCACCTTACGAGAAAACAATCAGCCCCAGCATTTT.

This clonotype was detected ten times or more. The J gene is TRBJ2-5, the V gene TRBV7-9; D call uncertain. This CDR3 has 13 residues. Trimming stripped 0 bases from V and 3 bases from J, with 5 bases between. Germline CDR1 SEHNR, CDR2 FQNEAQ (reference sequence). The CDR3 DNA is TGTGCCAGCAGCTTAGCGCTAAAAGAGACCCAGTACTTC. Protein product: CASSLALKETQYF.